A selection of T cell receptor beta chains follows, all from one sample in a study of blood T cell repertoires in COVID-19. The table came from immunoSEQ multiplex PCR; TCRdb's copy has only in-frame clones and leaves some out. The sample has 250,000 to 400,000 clones, approximately 88% seen once; the top ten hold approximately 1.6%. The specimen was peripheral blood. The receptors shown here come from a woman younger than 45 with COVID-19, enrolled during active disease. Each CDR3 is given with its conserved first and last residue. Fields, in order: V gene, clone size, D gene, J gene, CDR3 DNA, CDR3 protein. A D gene is named only where the DNA matches it firmly. Size is omitted from some rows. Given values are once, few, many or a class for expanded clones.

TRBV6-5,NA,NA,TRBJ1-2,TGTGCCAGCAGTTCAGGGGACGGCTACACCTTC,CASSSGDGYTF
TRBV7-9,NA,TRBD1,TRBJ1-2,TGTGCCAGCACCTTGCAGGGGGACTATGGCTACACCTTC,CASTLQGDYGYTF
TRBV6-5,NA,NA,TRBJ1-2,TGTGCCAGCAGGGCGACTGGGGAGGGGGGCTACACCTTC,CASRATGEGGYTF
TRBV5-5,once,NA,TRBJ2-5,TGTGCCAGCAGCTTTTCCCCGACAGGACAAGAGACCCAGTACTTC,CASSFSPTGQETQYF
TRBV28,few,NA,TRBJ1-1,TGTGCCAGCAGGGAACAGATGAACACTGAAGCTTTCTTT,CASREQMNTEAFF
TRBV3-1/TRBV3-2,NA,NA,TRBJ1-2,TGTGCCAGCAGCCAAGAAGGAGCCGGGATCAGCTATGGCTACACCTTC,CASSQEGAGISYGYTF
TRBV5-1,NA,TRBD2,TRBJ2-5,TGCGCCAGCAGCCCGGGACTAGCGGGGCCCCAAGAGACCCAGTACTTC,CASSPGLAGPQETQYF
TRBV4-3,NA,TRBD1,TRBJ1-5,TGCGCCTCTGGCGATGGACAGGGGACTCATAGCAATCAGCCCCAGCATTTT,CASGDGQGTHSNQPQHF
TRBV7-2,NA,TRBD1,TRBJ1-2,TGTGCCAGCAGCTCTCGGACAGGTGTAGCTAACTATGGCTACACCTTC,CASSSRTGVANYGYTF
TRBV7-2,NA,TRBD1,TRBJ1-1,TGTGCCAGCAGCTTAACAGGGGGACTCTCTGAAGCTTTCTTT,CASSLTGGLSEAFF
TRBV27,NA,NA,TRBJ1-2,TGTGCCAGCAGGGACTTCGACAGGGGCTACACCTTC,CASRDFDRGYTF
TRBV9,once,TRBD1,TRBJ1-2,TGTGCCAGCAGCGTAGCTACGTCCGGGGGCGCAGGGGGTAACTATGGCTACACCTTC,CASSVATSGGAGGNYGYTF
TRBV5-1,NA,TRBD2,TRBJ2-7,TGCGCCAGCAGCTCGGGGGGGCCTCTGGTCGGCGAGCAGTACTTC,CASSSGGPLVGEQYF
TRBV5-1,NA,NA,TRBJ1-2,TGCGCCAGCAGCTTGGGCAATTCGGGGGGAGGTAACTATGGCTACACCTTC,CASSLGNSGGGNYGYTF
TRBV6-1,NA,TRBD1,TRBJ2-3,TGTGCCAGCAGTGAAGGGGGACAGGGGGCGGATACGCAGTATTTT,CASSEGGQGADTQYF
TRBV12-3/TRBV12-4,NA,NA,TRBJ1-1,TGTGCCAGCAGCAAATATAGCGACGCTGAAGCTTTCTTT,CASSKYSDAEAFF
TRBV19,NA,TRBD1,TRBJ1-2,TGTGCCAGTAGAACAGGGGTTATAGATGGCTACACCTTC,CASRTGVIDGYTF
TRBV14,NA,NA,TRBJ1-4,TGTGCCAGCAGCCCATATTACGGTGAAAAACTGTTTTTT,CASSPYYGEKLFF
TRBV6-1,NA,TRBD1,TRBJ1-5,TGTGCCAGCAGTGGGGACAGTTTGTATAGCAATCAGCCCCAGCATTTT,CASSGDSLYSNQPQHF
TRBV27,NA,NA,TRBJ1-2,TGTGCCAGCAGTTTCCTGGTTGCAGGGGCGATTACTAACTATGGCTACACCTTC,CASSFLVAGAITNYGYTF
TRBV11-3,NA,NA,TRBJ2-7,TGTGCCAGCAGCAAGCAGGGATTTCACGAGCAGTACTTC,CASSKQGFHEQYF
TRBV18,NA,NA,TRBJ1-5,TGTGCCAGCTCATCCGGACAGTCGATGCATCAGCCCCAGCATTTT,CASSSGQSMHQPQHF
TRBV4-2,NA,TRBD2,TRBJ2-3,TGTGCCAGCAGCCGCGGGACTAGCGGGCGCCGCGGATTCGATACGCAGTATTTT,CASSRGTSGRRGFDTQYF
TRBV6-5,NA,TRBD1,TRBJ1-5,TGTGCCAGCAGCAAGGACAGGGGGCACAATCAGCCCCAGCATTTT,CASSKDRGHNQPQHF
TRBV7-7,NA,TRBD2,TRBJ2-1,TGTGCTAGCAGCTTAGCGGGCCCTATAGGGCAGTTCTTC,CASSLAGPIGQFF
TRBV6-5,NA,NA,TRBJ1-5,TGTGCCAGCAGCCGCGACAGTCATCAGCCCCAGCATTTT,CASSRDSHQPQHF
TRBV27,NA,TRBD1,TRBJ1-2,TGTGCCAGCAGTACGACAGGGCTCCATGGCTACACCTTC,CASSTTGLHGYTF